Here is one T cell receptor beta chain with its context. The CDR3 consists of 18 residues. Trimming cost V 4 bases and J 0 bases, with 20 bases left between them. Germline V lookup: CDR1 SGHRS, CDR2 YFSETQ. This entry is derived from a study of blood T cell repertoires in COVID-19. Using immunoSEQ multiplex PCR, the repertoire was profiled, and TCRdb retains in-frame clones only, with some absent. The table shows around 250,000 clones, with more than 80% occurring only once. The sample comprised PBMCs or T cells enriched from blood (not recorded which). J is TRBJ1-3 and V is TRBV5-1; possibly TRBD1 for D (6 bases). The sequence came from a man in his fifties who had been exposed to COVID-19. Here the CDR3 DNA reads TGCGCCAGCAGCCCGGACCCCTCAGGGGTAAACTCTGGAAACACCATATATTTT. It specifies CASSPDPSGVNSGNTIYF.